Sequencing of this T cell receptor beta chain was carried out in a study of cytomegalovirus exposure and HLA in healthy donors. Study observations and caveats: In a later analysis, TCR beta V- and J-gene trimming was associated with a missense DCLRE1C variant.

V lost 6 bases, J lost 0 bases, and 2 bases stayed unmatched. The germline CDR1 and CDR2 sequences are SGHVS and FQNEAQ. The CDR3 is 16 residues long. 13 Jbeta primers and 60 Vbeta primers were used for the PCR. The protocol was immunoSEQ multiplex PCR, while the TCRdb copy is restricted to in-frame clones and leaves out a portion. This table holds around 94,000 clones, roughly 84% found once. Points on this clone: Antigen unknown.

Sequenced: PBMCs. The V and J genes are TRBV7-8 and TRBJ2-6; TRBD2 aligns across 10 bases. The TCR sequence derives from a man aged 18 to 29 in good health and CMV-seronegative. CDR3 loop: CASRTSGVSGANVLTF. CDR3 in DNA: TGTGCCAGCAGAACTAGCGGGGTCTCTGGGGCCAACGTCCTGACTTTC. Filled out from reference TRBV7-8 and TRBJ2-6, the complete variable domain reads GAGVSQSPRYKVAKRGQDVALRCDPISGHVSLFWYQQALGQGPEFLTYFQNEAQLDKSGLPSDRFFAERPEGSVSTLKIQRTQQEDSAVYLCASRTSGVSGANVLTFGAGSRLTVL.